A single T cell receptor (beta chain) is shown here with its context. This sample is part of a study of regulatory T cells in long-lasting Graves disease. As to time point: newly diagnosed GD, antithyroid drugs for less than 3 months. The TCR library was prepared using RNA isolated from PBMCs. CDR3 length: 15 amino acids. V was cut by 0 bases and J by 7 bases, with 13 bases left in between. The germline gives CDR1 LNHDA, CDR2 SQIVND (reference sequence). Relying on iRepertoire HTBI primers and Arm-PCR of CDR3 regions, the team built TCR beta libraries. MiXCR was run by TCRdb on the multiplex PCR reads, yielding one entry per CDR3 protein. The sample yields hundreds of thousands of distinct CDR3 sequences, approximately 15% seen once. The sample was also linked to a second study, of T cells in Graves' hyperthyroidism and ophthalmopathy.

The clonotype was recovered from a man younger than 45 with Graves disease. The chain is built from TRBV19 and TRBJ1-5; possible D gene TRBD1, 5 bases. The material was peripheral blood mononuclear cells (PBMCs), obtained at new diagnosis, from a patient treated with antithyroid drugs. The CDR3 region has the DNA TGTGCCAGTAGTATAGATCGGGCAGGACAACAGCCCCAGCATTTT. Amino acids: CASSIDRAGQQPQHF.